This T cell receptor beta chain was profiled in a study of blood T cell repertoires in COVID-19. Background on the study: Acute and convalescent COVID-19 samples came from the United States, Italy and Spain. From T cells, B-cell-depleted T cells, or PBMCs came the material, which was cDNA or gDNA.

Authors' processing steps: Amplifying reference gene primers gave estimates of nucleated cell counts. Only in-frame clones appear in the TCRdb table, and some are missing; sequencing was by immunoSEQ multiplex PCR. V and J calls plus clone size are reproduced from that table; the DNA served to infer D and trimming. Here the sample spans approximately 51,000 clones, about 85% being singletons. The CDR3 runs 14 residues. Germline V CDR1 and CDR2: MNHEY, SMNVEV (reference sequence). V gave up 2 bases and J gave up 7 bases, with 9 bases separating them. The receptor's source is a human donor in a cohort sampled during active COVID-19. The rearrangement joins TRBV27 to TRBJ1-6; perhaps TRBD1 as D (6 bases). The sample comprised peripheral blood. CDR3 in DNA: TGTGCCAGCAGTTTAAAGGGACAAAATTCACCCCTCCACTTT. Amino acids: CASSLKGQNSPLHF.